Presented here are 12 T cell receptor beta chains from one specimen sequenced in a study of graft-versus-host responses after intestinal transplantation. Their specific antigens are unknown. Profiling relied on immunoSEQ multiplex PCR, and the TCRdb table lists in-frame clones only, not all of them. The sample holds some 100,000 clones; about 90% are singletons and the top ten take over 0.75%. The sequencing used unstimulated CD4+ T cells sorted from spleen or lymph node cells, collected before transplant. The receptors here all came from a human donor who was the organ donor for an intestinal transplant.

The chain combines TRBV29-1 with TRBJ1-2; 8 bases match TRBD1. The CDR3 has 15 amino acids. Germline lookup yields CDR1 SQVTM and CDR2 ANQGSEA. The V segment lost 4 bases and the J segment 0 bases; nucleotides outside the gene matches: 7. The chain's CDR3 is CSVAGGPTSNYGYTF. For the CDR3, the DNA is TGCAGCGTTGCAGGGGGCCCAACCTCTAACTATGGCTACACCTTC.

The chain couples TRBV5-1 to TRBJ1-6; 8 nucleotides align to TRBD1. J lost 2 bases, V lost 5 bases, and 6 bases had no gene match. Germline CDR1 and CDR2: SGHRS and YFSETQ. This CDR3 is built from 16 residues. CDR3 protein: CASRRTGNPYNSPLHF. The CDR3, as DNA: TGCGCCAGCAGGAGGACAGGGAATCCCTATAATTCACCCCTCCACTTT.

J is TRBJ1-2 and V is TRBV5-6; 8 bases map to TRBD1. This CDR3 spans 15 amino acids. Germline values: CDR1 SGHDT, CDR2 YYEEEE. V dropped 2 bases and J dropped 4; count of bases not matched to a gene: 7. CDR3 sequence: CASSFSGGAGYGYTF. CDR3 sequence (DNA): TGTGCCAGCAGCTTTTCAGGGGGCGCTGGCTATGGCTACACCTTC.

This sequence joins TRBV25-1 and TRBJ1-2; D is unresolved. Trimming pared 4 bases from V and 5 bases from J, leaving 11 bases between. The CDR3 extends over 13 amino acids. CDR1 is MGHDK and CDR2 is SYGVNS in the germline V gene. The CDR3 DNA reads TGTGCCAGCAGTGTTCTACGGACTTATGGCTACACCTTC. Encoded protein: CASSVLRTYGYTF.

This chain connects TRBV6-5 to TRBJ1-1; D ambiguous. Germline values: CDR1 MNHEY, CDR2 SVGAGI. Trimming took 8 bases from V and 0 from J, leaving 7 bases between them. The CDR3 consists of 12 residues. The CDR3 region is CASLGVNTEAFF. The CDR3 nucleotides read TGTGCCAGCCTTGGGGTGAACACTGAAGCTTTCTTT.

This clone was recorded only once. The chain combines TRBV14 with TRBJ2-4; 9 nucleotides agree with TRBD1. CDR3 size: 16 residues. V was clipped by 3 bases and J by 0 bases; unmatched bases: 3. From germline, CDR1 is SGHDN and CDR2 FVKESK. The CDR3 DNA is TGTGCCAGCAGCCAGGGGACAGGGAAAGCCAAAAACATTCAGTACTTC. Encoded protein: CASSQGTGKAKNIQYF. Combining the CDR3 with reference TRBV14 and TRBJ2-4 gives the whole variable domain EAGVTQFPSHSVIEKGQTVTLRCDPISGHDNLYWYRRVMGKEIKFLLHFVKESKQDESGMPNNRFLAERTGGTYSTLKVQPAELEDSGVYFCASSQGTGKAKNIQYFGAGTRLSVL.

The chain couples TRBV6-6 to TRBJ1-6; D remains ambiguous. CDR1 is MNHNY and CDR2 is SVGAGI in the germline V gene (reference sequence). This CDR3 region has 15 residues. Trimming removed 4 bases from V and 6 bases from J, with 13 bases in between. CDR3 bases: TGTGCCAGCAGTTCACCCGACTCCATTAATTCACCCCTCCACTTT. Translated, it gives CASSSPDSINSPLHF.

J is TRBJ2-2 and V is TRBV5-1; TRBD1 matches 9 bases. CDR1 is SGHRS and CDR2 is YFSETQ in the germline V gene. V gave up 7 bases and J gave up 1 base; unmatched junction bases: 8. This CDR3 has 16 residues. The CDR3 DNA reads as TGCGCCAGCCAATCTCCGGGACAGGGGAACACCGGGGAGCTGTTTTTT. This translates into CASQSPGQGNTGELFF.

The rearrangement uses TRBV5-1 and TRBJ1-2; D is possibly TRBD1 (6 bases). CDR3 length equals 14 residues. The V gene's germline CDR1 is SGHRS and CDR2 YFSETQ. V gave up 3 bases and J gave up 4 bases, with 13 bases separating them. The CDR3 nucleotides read TGCGCCAGCAGCTCGCTAGGACAGAGCTATGGCTACACCTTC. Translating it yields CASSSLGQSYGYTF.

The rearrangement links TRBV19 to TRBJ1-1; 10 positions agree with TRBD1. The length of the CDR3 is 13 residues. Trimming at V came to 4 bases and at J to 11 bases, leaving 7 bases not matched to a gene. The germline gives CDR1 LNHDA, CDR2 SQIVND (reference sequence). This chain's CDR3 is CASSTRQGAGAFF. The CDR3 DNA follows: TGTGCCAGTAGTACCAGACAGGGGGCGGGGGCTTTCTTT.

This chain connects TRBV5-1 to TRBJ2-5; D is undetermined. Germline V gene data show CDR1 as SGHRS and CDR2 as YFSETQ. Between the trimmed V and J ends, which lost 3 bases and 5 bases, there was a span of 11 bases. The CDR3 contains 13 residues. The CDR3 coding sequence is TGCGCCAGCAGCTCATCCCCCGCGGAGACCCAGTACTTC. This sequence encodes CASSSSPAETQYF.

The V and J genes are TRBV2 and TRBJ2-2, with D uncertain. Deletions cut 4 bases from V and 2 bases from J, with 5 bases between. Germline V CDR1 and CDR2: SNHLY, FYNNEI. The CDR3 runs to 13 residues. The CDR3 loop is CASSVGNTGELFF. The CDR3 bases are TGTGCCAGCAGTGTTGGTAACACCGGGGAGCTGTTTTTT.